A selection of T cell receptor beta chains follows, all from one sample in a study of memory CD4+ T cells and cytomegalovirus serostatus. Assay: immunoSEQ multiplex PCR; the TCRdb copy retains only in-frame clones and omits some. The data show about 57,000 clones, 65% to 80% seen once. Material for sequencing was memory CD4+ T cells from blood. The source is an adult in good health and CMV-seronegative. Each CDR3 is given with its conserved first and last residue. A D gene is named only where the DNA matches it firmly. A clone size is listed for some rows: how often the clone was seen (once, few, many), or a class if it is expanded.

v_call	d_call	j_call	clone_size	cdr3_nt	cdr3_aa
TRBV19	NA	TRBJ2-3	NA	TGTGCCAGTAGTAGTAGGGGGGAAACAGATACGCAGTATTTT	CASSSRGETDTQYF
TRBV13	NA	TRBJ1-1	NA	TGTGCCAGCAGCAGAAGGGACGGCGGCTTAGCTTTCTTT	CASSRRDGGLAFF
TRBV5-6	TRBD1	TRBJ2-7	NA	TGTGCCAGCAGCCTCGGACAGGGAATCCACGAGCAGTACTTC	CASSLGQGIHEQYF
TRBV6-5	TRBD2	TRBJ2-7	NA	TGTGCCAGCAGCCGGGACTATGGAACCTCCTACGAGCAGTACTTC	CASSRDYGTSYEQYF
TRBV5-1	NA	TRBJ2-7	NA	TGCGCCAGCAGCTTAGGAGGGGGAACCTACGAGCAGTACTTC	CASSLGGGTYEQYF
TRBV10-3	NA	TRBJ2-2	NA	TGTGCCATCAGGGGACGAGAGGGCACCGGGGAGCTGTTTTTT	CAIRGREGTGELFF
TRBV2	NA	TRBJ1-5	once	TGTGCCAGCAACCGGGAGGGGAGTCAGCCCCAGCATTTT	CASNREGSQPQHF
TRBV19	TRBD1	TRBJ2-4	NA	TGTGCCAGTAGCGCCCCAGGGGGTCGAGTAAACATTCAGTACTTC	CASSAPGGRVNIQYF
TRBV7-9	TRBD2	TRBJ2-7	NA	TGTGCCAGCAGCCGGGGGACTAGCGGGGACTACGAGCAGTACTTC	CASSRGTSGDYEQYF
TRBV28	TRBD1	TRBJ1-4	NA	TGTGCCAGCAGTGATAAACCGGGACAGGGGGCGCGAGGAGAAAAACTGTTTTTT	CASSDKPGQGARGEKLFF
TRBV6-1	NA	TRBJ2-5	NA	TGTGCCAGCATGAGGGGAAGCCTCCAAGAGACCCAGTACTTC	CASMRGSLQETQYF
TRBV5-4	TRBD1	TRBJ2-1	NA	TGTGCCAGCAGCCCGGACAGGGGGAGGGATGAGCAGTTCTTC	CASSPDRGRDEQFF
TRBV7-8	NA	TRBJ1-6	NA	TGTGCCAGCAGCTTAGTAGGGGTTGGGGCGAATTCACCCCTCCACTTT	CASSLVGVGANSPLHF
TRBV11-2	NA	TRBJ1-4	NA	TGTGCCAGCAGCTTAGTTGGAACTTCGGCTAATGAAAAACTGTTTTTT	CASSLVGTSANEKLFF
TRBV28	NA	TRBJ1-2	NA	TGTGCCAGCAGTTTGTCAGGGAGGGTCGGCTACACCTTC	CASSLSGRVGYTF
TRBV19	NA	TRBJ2-2	NA	TGTGCCAGTAGTATAACGGATCCCGGGGAGCTGTTTTTT	CASSITDPGELFF
TRBV4-1	NA	TRBJ1-1	NA	TGCGCCAGCAGCCAAGATTTGGGTCGGGGGTTCGGCACTGAGGCTTTCTTT	CASSQDLGRGFGTEAFF
TRBV5-4	TRBD2	TRBJ2-5	NA	TGTGCCAGCAGCTTGGGGATTACCTTAGCGGGGAAAAAAGAGACCCAGTACTTC	CASSLGITLAGKKETQYF
TRBV7-2	TRBD2	TRBJ2-5	NA	TGTGCCAGCAGCTTAGTGGGAGGGGAGACCCAGTACTTC	CASSLVGGETQYF
TRBV7-9	TRBD1	TRBJ1-2	NA	TGTGCCAGCAGCTTAGCGGGACAGTTCTATGGCTACACCTTC	CASSLAGQFYGYTF
TRBV6-5	NA	TRBJ2-5	NA	TGTGCCAGCAGTTACTCGAACAGGGAAGAGACCCAGTACTTC	CASSYSNREETQYF
TRBV5-1	NA	TRBJ2-3	NA	TGCGCCAGCAGCGGTGGGAGTAAAGATACGCAGTATTTT	CASSGGSKDTQYF
TRBV5-1	TRBD2	TRBJ2-4	NA	TGCGCCAGCAGCCCTGGGACTAGCGACAAAAACATTCAGTACTTC	CASSPGTSDKNIQYF
TRBV10-3	NA	TRBJ2-5	NA	TGTGCCATCAGTGAGTTCAAAGAGACCCAGTACTTC	CAISEFKETQYF
TRBV19	NA	TRBJ1-2	NA	TGTGCCAGTAGTATGACAGAGAACTATGGCTACACCTTC	CASSMTENYGYTF
TRBV6-1	NA	TRBJ1-2	NA	TGTGCCAGCAGTGAAGCTGAGGGGCTAGGCTACACCTTC	CASSEAEGLGYTF
TRBV27	NA	TRBJ1-2	NA	TGTGCCAGCAGTTTATCCTTCCTATTGACGGGAAATTATGGCTACACCTTC	CASSLSFLLTGNYGYTF
TRBV5-1	NA	TRBJ2-1	NA	TGCGCCAGCAGCTTGGAAGCGGATACAATGAGGCAGTTCTTC	CASSLEADTMRQFF
TRBV20-1	NA	TRBJ1-2	few	TGCAGTGCTAGGGAAGATGGCTACACCTTC	CSAREDGYTF
TRBV29-1	NA	TRBJ2-5	NA	TGCAGCGTGGGGGGAGCCGGAGGAGAGACCCAGTACTTC	CSVGGAGGETQYF
TRBV7-6	NA	TRBJ2-5	NA	TGTGCCAGCAGCTCCCCCCATGGCGGGATAGGGGAGACCCAGTACTTC	CASSSPHGGIGETQYF
TRBV5-5	NA	TRBJ2-7	NA	TGTGCCAGCAGCTTGGTCCAGCAGCACTACGAGCAGTACTTC	CASSLVQQHYEQYF
TRBV12-5	NA	TRBJ1-3	NA	TGTGCTAGTGTCCTAGACGGCGCTGGCTCTGGAAACACCATATATTTT	CASVLDGAGSGNTIYF
TRBV30	NA	TRBJ1-3	NA	TGTGCCTGGAGTGTAAAAGCCGGCTCTGGAAACACCATATATTTT	CAWSVKAGSGNTIYF
TRBV7-9	NA	TRBJ2-5	NA	TGTGCCAGCAGCTTAGATCAGGGCGGAGTGGGTCAAGAGACCCAGTACTTC	CASSLDQGGVGQETQYF
TRBV14	NA	TRBJ1-2	NA	TGTGCCAGCAGCCCCTCGAGGGTCGAGGGCTACACCTTC	CASSPSRVEGYTF
TRBV2	NA	TRBJ1-1	NA	TGTGCCAGCAGCAAGGGGAACACTGAAGCTTTCTTT	CASSKGNTEAFF
TRBV4-1	NA	TRBJ1-1	NA	TGCGCCAGCAGCCAGCCTACGACGGGGACCGCTGAAGCTTTCTTT	CASSQPTTGTAEAFF